The T cell receptor (beta chain) described here comes from a study of OX40 agonist ivuxolimab in advanced cancers. The study, taken as a whole, reports: Not determined was the antigen specificity of the expanded peripheral T cells. At 0.1 to 3.0 mg/kg and by week 6, CD4+ and CD8+ T cells in the blood had expanded clonally.

Clones were read by immunoSEQ multiplex PCR, and TCRdb kept only the in-frame ones, dropping some. This table has 69,000 or so clones, around 82% appearing once. The V gene lost 2 bases and the J gene lost 2 bases, with 9 bases spanning the gap. In germline, CDR1 is KGHSH, CDR2 LQKENI. CDR3 length equals 14 residues. This clone is a singleton in its sample. Its antigen is still unknown. The chain combines TRBV18 with TRBJ2-5; no reliable D call. The sample consisted of CD4+ or CD8+ T cells sorted from blood, taken in a trial of the OX40 agonist ivuxolimab. This clonotype was obtained from an adult with an advanced solid tumor such as melanoma, head and neck, liver or kidney cancer. In nucleotides, the CDR3 is TGTGCCAGCTCACCAGGAACGGGTCAAGAGACCCAGTACTTC. This translates into CASSPGTGQETQYF.